This T cell receptor (beta chain) was captured by sequencing in a study of blood T cell repertoires in COVID-19. For the study at large: Whether acute or convalescent, the COVID-19 samples came from the United States, Italy and Spain.

Repertoires were generated with immunoSEQ multiplex PCR, while TCRdb's copy carries only in-frame clones and drops some. The data contain over 150,000 clones, about 85% of them singletons. This receptor was obtained from a woman aged 60-75 years with COVID-19, enrolled during active disease. Sample: peripheral blood.

The CDR3 protein is CASSFEVTVAKNIQYF. The CDR3 bases are TGTGCCAGCAGCTTTGAGGTTACTGTAGCCAAAAACATTCAGTACTTC. V gene TRBV7-9 combines with J gene TRBJ2-4; no clear D. V was clipped by 3 bases and J by 0 bases, with 12 bases between them. This CDR3 contains 16 residues. CDR1 is SEHNR and CDR2 is FQNEAQ in the germline V gene (reference sequence).